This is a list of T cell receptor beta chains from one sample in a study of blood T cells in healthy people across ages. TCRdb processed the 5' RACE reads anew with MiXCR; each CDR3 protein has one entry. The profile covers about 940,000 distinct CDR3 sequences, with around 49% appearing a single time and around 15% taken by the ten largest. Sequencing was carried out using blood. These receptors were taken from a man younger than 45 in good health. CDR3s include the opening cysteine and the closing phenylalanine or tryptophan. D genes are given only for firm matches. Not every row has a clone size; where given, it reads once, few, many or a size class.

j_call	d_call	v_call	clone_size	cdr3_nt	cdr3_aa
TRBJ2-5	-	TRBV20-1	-	TGCAGTGCAACCGGGACAGCGGGACAAGAGACCCAGTACTTC	CSATGTAGQETQYF
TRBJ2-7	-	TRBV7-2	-	TGTGCCAGCAAGAGGGTCCAAGACTCCTACGAGCAGTACTTC	CASKRVQDSYEQYF
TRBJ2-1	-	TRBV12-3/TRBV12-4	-	TGTGCCAGCAGCCGCTACAGGGAGAGTCGAAATGAGCAGTTCTTC	CASSRYRESRNEQFF
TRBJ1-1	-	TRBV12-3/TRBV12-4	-	TGTGCCAGCAGCCTGACCTGGGGCACTGAAGCTTTCTTT	CASSLTWGTEAFF
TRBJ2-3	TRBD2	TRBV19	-	TGTGCCAGTAGGACTAGCGGTCCTTCTGATACGCAGTATTTT	CASRTSGPSDTQYF
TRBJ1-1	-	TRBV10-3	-	TGTGCCATCAGGGAAGGTGGGACGAGCACTGAAGCTTTCTTT	CAIREGGTSTEAFF
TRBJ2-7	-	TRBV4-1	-	TGCGCCAGCAGCCAACCGGGTCTCTCCCCCTACGAGCAGTACTTC	CASSQPGLSPYEQYF
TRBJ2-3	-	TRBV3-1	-	TGTGCCAGCAGCCAAGGGGTGGGGCCCTCCACAGATACGCAGTATTTT	CASSQGVGPSTDTQYF
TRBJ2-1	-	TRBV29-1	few	TGCAGCGTTGAAGGATCAGGACGTCGGTTCTTC	CSVEGSGRRFF
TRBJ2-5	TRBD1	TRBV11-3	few	TGTGCCAGCAGCTTAACAGGGGGTAGTGAAGAGACCCAGTACTTC	CASSLTGGSEETQYF
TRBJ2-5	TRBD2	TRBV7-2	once	TGTGCCAGCAGTGTCGGGGGCGCGGGGGGCAATGAGCAGTACTTC	CASSVGGAGGNEQYF
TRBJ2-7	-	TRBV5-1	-	TGCGCCAGCAGCTTGGCCGCGACACCGGGCGAGCAGTACTTC	CASSLAATPGEQYF
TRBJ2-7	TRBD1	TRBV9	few	TGTGCCAGCAACCCCGGGACAGGAAACTCCTACGAGCAGTACTTC	CASNPGTGNSYEQYF
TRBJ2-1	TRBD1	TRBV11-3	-	TGTGCCAGCAGCTCGACTGACAGGGCCAATGAGCAGTTCTTC	CASSSTDRANEQFF
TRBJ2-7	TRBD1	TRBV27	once	TGTGCCAGCAGTCCCTGGACAGGGGGTGGGTACATTCGGTACTTC	CASSPWTGGGYIRYF
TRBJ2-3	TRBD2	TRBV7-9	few	TGTGCCAGCAGCTTCCTCCGGGGGGGCGTAGATACGCAGTATTTT	CASSFLRGGVDTQYF
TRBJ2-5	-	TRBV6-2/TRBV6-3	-	TGTGCCAGCAGTAGTAATTCCATCCTACAAGAGACCCAGTACTTC	CASSSNSILQETQYF
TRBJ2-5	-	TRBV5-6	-	TGTGCCAGCACCGGGGTTTGGTTTAATGAAGAGACCCAGTACTTC	CASTGVWFNEETQYF
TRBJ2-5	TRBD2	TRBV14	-	TGTGCCAGCAGCTCCGGGACTAGAAGGGGGGAGCAGTACTTC	CASSSGTRRGEQYF
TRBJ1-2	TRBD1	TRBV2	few	TGTGCCAGCAGGGCGGGACAGGGGTTCTATGGCTACACCTTC	CASRAGQGFYGYTF
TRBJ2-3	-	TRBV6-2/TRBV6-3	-	TGTGCCAGCAGCCTGGACGTAGCGGTGGGTGATACGCAGTATTTT	CASSLDVAVGDTQYF
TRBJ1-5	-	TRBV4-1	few	TGCGCCAGCAGCCAAGACGGGGGGCCTCAGCCCCAGCATTTT	CASSQDGGPQPQHF